This T cell receptor beta chain emerged from a study of a mutant IDH1 vaccine in newly diagnosed glioma. Study details: Patients' prior therapy spanned radiotherapy, temozolomide, or both; most underwent both.

Time point indicated: week 35, safety follow-up. Doses comprised 300 ug of mutant IDH1 20-mer peptide each, plus topical imiquimod. Donors' newly diagnosed IDH1-mutant WHO grade 3 or 4 astrocytomas lacked nuclear ATRX. CDR1 is SGHDN and CDR2 is FVKESK in the germline V gene. Trimming took off 0 bases at V and 6 bases at J, with 23 bases between the two ends. CDR3 length: 19 residues. Repertoires were generated with immunoSEQ multiplex PCR, while TCRdb's copy carries only in-frame clones and drops some. This table holds 50,000 to 70,000 clones, around four fifths found once. A note on this clone: Its antigen is not identified.

The sample here was PBMCs, taken from a glioma patient whose treatment included an IDH1 peptide vaccine. The chain has TRBV14 and TRBJ1-4; D not certain. This TCR came from a man aged 30 to 39 with glioma. DNA for the CDR3: TGTGCCAGCAGCCAAGATTGGACGGCCCCTACGGACGACTATGAAAAACTGTTTTTT. Its translation is CASSQDWTAPTDDYEKLFF.